The source of this TCR beta chain is a study of shared clonotypes between healthy human individuals (TCRdb year 2020). Study-wide context: The cohort included a few men and a couple of women between 18 and 49 years of age. To estimate repertoire size and how much clonotypes are shared between individuals, the study performed deep sequencing of blood TCR repertoires from a handful of healthy adults. Different laboratories and diverse techniques were used to prepare libraries and sequence TCR repertoires, to increase sequencing depth and limit assay-specific biases. Per donor, leukapheresis produced somewhere between about 0.8 and 9 billion PBMCs. Per donor, three plates each were used for CD4 naive and CD4 memory, two for CD8 naive, and one for CD8 memory.

The donors were healthy, HIV-negative adults who had no recently reported acute infections or vaccinations. Every donor was a Caucasian adult living in Nashville, Tennessee, USA. Magnetic negative selection was used to enrich CD4+ T cells, after which naive cells were positively selected on CD45RA and the negative fraction became the memory subset. Blood was collected by leukapheresis, and PBMCs were isolated by Ficoll-Histopaque density gradient centrifugation and then cryopreserved in liquid nitrogen vapor phase. Analytical flow cytometry was used to check the purity and quantity of every magnetically sorted T cell population. Genomic DNA was isolated from each sorted fraction and quantified by UV absorbance on a Nanodrop 2000c. Using the deep immunoSEQ assay, multiplex PCR amplified TCR CDR3 regions from genomic DNA. Extracted genomic DNA from each cell subset was spread evenly across all wells of several immunoSEQ 96-well plates, with each plate serving as a replicate. For sorted subsets, each replicate PCR was loaded with around 220 ng genomic DNA, equivalent to about 30,000 T cell genomes. The purified libraries were quantified using a Qubit 3.0 fluorometer, sized with a Bioanalyzer 2100, and then quantified again using the KAPA Library Quantification kit. Every immunoSEQ 96-well plate was sequenced on a separate single-read 150-cycle Illumina NextSeq 550 flow cell. In the original analysis: The immunoSEQ output contained only junctional sequences without quality scores, so filtering could not match that applied to full-length reads. Sequences were annotated with PyIR, a Python wrapper for IgBLAST v1.9, using IMGT germline references to assign V/J genes and CDR3. Reads were removed for weak V/J assignments (E-value above 1e-6), missing CDR3, stop codons, out-of-frame junctions, or ambiguous translated residues. V3J clonotypes were defined as sequences sharing an identical inferred V gene, J gene, and CDR3 amino acid sequence. Percentage overlap between repertoires was computed as shared unique clonotypes divided by the size of the smaller repertoire. RTK rarefaction, the Chao1 estimator, and Recon v2.1 estimates of unobserved clonotypes were used to assess repertoire richness. OLGA was used to compute generation probabilities for all TCRbeta clonotypes that the gDNA method yielded from a few donors. This immuneACCESS table, as held by TCRdb, lists in-frame sequences with V and J called but not all clones. Of the missing ones, under half trace to an unresolved V gene in checked studies; the others have no known cause. That table supplies the V and J calls and clone size; D and trimming were determined from the DNA. The sample table records about 980,000 clones; about three quarters of these occur just once. The leading ten clones occupy over 1.3% of the sample.

As regards this clone: Its antigen target is currently unknown. A far larger clone is only one base removed, so a read error is likely. Additional DNA sequences in this sample encode the identical CDR3.

V loses 0 bases of germline sequence and J loses 1 base, and the interval between the two ends is 4 bases. The germline V gene yields SGHRS for CDR1 and YFSETQ for CDR2. The CDR3 spans 13 residues, from the cysteine through the phenylalanine. This entry keeps only the CDR3 DNA: 39 bases, framed from base 1. Beyond this particular receptor, the publication reports: Because the study included a small number of donors, the genetic and exposure-history diversity represented was limited. Sharing across a handful of donors was observed for about 4.8% of naive CD4, 3% to 4% of naive CD8, 2% to 2.5% of memory CD4, and approximately 0.41% of memory CD8 clonotypes. Naive subsets generally had larger estimated clonotype richness than memory subsets did. Even with the large sequencing depth, rarefaction of the sorted-subset datasets indicated that sequencing was incomplete. Based on pairwise subsampling, the degree of clonotype sharing among donors was expected to be affected by sequencing depth. Sampling was restricted to blood, and TCR repertoires in tissue are likely to differ from TCR repertoires in blood. Compared with non-shared clonotypes, the clonotypes found in all four sorted-subset donors had higher generation probabilities.

The receptor comes from a man aged 18 to 30 in good health. Sequencing used memory CD4+ T cells sorted from blood. This specimen's cell subset or site label, interpreted: CD45RA-negative fraction. The V and J segments used are TRBV5-1 and TRBJ1-2; the D gene cannot be named for sure. CDR3 reads: CASSLDSNYGYTF. The DNA is TGCGCCAGCAGCTTGGACAGTAACTATGGCTACACCTTC.